This T cell receptor (beta chain) was sequenced for a study of blood T cell repertoires in COVID-19. Measured with immunoSEQ multiplex PCR; TCRdb has only the in-frame clones, and not every one. The sample has under 300,000 clones, around four fifths seen once. The specimen sequenced was peripheral blood. The clonotype comes from a man aged 25-40 years who had recovered from COVID-19.

CDR3 sequence: CASSPGQDPNEKLFF. For the CDR3, the DNA is TGTGCCAGCAGCCCTGGACAGGACCCTAATGAAAAACTGTTTTTT. V usage is TRBV5-4 and J usage is TRBJ1-4; 7 bases agree with TRBD1. The CDR3 has 15 residues. The germline V gene has CDR1 SGHNT and CDR2 YYREEE (reference sequence). V shed 4 bases, J shed 3 bases, and the junction held 6 bases outside the gene matches.